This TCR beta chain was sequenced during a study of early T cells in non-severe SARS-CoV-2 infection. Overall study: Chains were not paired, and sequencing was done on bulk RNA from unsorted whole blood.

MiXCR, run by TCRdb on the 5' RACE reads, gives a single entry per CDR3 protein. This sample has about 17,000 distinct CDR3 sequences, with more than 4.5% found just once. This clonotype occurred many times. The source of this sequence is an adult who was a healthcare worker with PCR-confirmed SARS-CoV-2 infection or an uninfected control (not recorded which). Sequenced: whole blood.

The CDR3 DNA is TGTGCCAGCAGTTACGGGGTAGCGGGAGACATTCAGTACTTC. It encodes CASSYGVAGDIQYF. V gene TRBV6-2 or TRBV6-3 combines with J gene TRBJ2-4; the match to TRBD2 covers 9 bases. CDR3 length equals 14 residues. The trim removed 2 bases at V and 8 bases at J, leaving 4 bases unmatched. CDR1 is MNHEY, CDR2 SVGEGT, per germline.